These 32 T cell receptor beta chains originate from one sample sequenced in a study of blood T cell repertoires in COVID-19 (dated by TCRdb to the early 2020s). Library preparation used the immunoSEQ multiplex PCR assay. TCRdb took over this immuneACCESS table, retaining in-frame rearrangements with V and J assigned. Such tables are incomplete; in checked studies, under half of the missing clones stem from an unresolved V gene, and the remainder is unexplained. The sample includes about 240,000 clones, with about 83% observed a single time. The ten biggest clones cover around an eighth of the sample. Input material: peripheral blood. These receptors were taken from a man older than 75 with acute or convalescent COVID-19.

J is TRBJ2-3 and V is TRBV27; D remains unclear. V lost 3 bases, J lost 5 bases, and 18 bases lay in between. CDR1 MNHEY and CDR2 SMNVEV come from the germline V gene (reference sequence). The CDR3 contains 16 residues. The CDR3: CASSFILRDNEDTQYF. The DNA for the CDR3 is TGTGCCAGCAGTTTTATTCTAAGAGATAACGAAGATACGCAGTATTTT.

This chain joins TRBV7-2 and TRBJ2-5; 11 bases match TRBD1. The CDR3 is made up of 16 amino acids. J gave up 5 bases and V 2 bases, and 7 bases lay outside the gene matches. CDR1 SGHTA and CDR2 FQGNSA come from the germline V gene. CDR3 bases: TGTGCCAGCAGCTTACCGTCCGGGACAGGGGGGGAGACCCAGTACTTC. Translated, it gives CASSLPSGTGGETQYF. Looking up the rest from reference TRBV7-2 and TRBJ2-5 gives the full variable domain: GAGVSQSPSNKVTEKGKDVELRCDPISGHTALYWYRQSLGQGLEFLIYFQGNSAPDKSGLPSDRFSAERTGGSVSTLTIQRTQQEDSAVYLCASSLPSGTGGETQYFGPGTRLLVL.

This chain joins TRBV3-1 (or the pseudogene TRBV3-2) and TRBJ1-1; D is perhaps TRBD1 (5 bases). V was trimmed by 1 base and J by 3 bases, leaving 9 bases between them. Germline V gives CDR1 LGHDT, CDR2 YNNKEL (reference sequence). This CDR3 region has 14 residues. CDR3 loop: CASSQGGAYTEAFF. The CDR3 DNA follows: TGTGCCAGCAGCCAAGGCGGGGCTTACACTGAAGCTTTCTTT.

V usage is TRBV6-1 and J usage is TRBJ1-2; D perhaps matches TRBD1 (5 bases). This CDR3 comprises 16 residues. Trimming removed 1 base from V and 5 bases from J, with 17 bases in between. Germline values: CDR1 MNHNS, CDR2 SASEGT. The CDR3: CASSEDGSGTSYGYTF. The CDR3, as DNA: TGTGCCAGCAGTGAAGATGGTTCAGGGACTTCGTATGGCTACACCTTC.

The rearrangement joins TRBV6-5 to TRBJ1-6, with D hard to call. This CDR3 region has 15 residues. Trimming shortened V by 5 bases and J by 0 bases, and 8 bases separated the two germline ends. CDR1 and CDR2 from the germline V gene are MNHEY and SVGAGI. The CDR3, as DNA: TGTGCCAGCAGTCCCCCAGGCTCCTATAATTCACCCCTCCACTTT. Amino acid sequence: CASSPPGSYNSPLHF.

J is TRBJ2-1 and V is TRBV29-1; perhaps TRBD1 as D (6 bases). Germline CDR1 SQVTM, CDR2 ANQGSEA. The CDR3 sequence is 14 residues long. Trimming removed 7 bases at V and 7 bases at J, with 20 bases between. This CDR3 is CSAESGTFLNEQFF. The CDR3 coding sequence is TGCAGCGCTGAGTCCGGGACATTTTTAAATGAGCAGTTCTTC.

V usage is TRBV5-4 and J usage is TRBJ1-2, with 9 bases lining up with TRBD1. Germline V lookup: CDR1 SGHNT, CDR2 YYREEE (reference sequence). The CDR3 runs 15 residues. The V and J ends lost 1 base and 4 bases, in that order; junction bases with no gene match: 5. The CDR3 DNA sequence: TGTGCCAGCAGCTTGCCGGGACAGGGTGGCTATGGCTACACCTTC. Translated: CASSLPGQGGYGYTF. Full variable domain (rest looked up from reference TRBV5-4 and TRBJ1-2): ETGVTQSPTHLIKTRGQQVTLRCSSQSGHNTVSWYQQALGQGPQFIFQYYREEENGRGNFPPRFSGLQFPNYSSELNVNALELDDSALYLCASSLPGQGGYGYTFGSGTRLTVV.

The genes are TRBV9 and TRBJ2-3; D unclear. This CDR3 contains 11 residues. The V gene lost 6 bases and the J gene lost 9 bases, with 11 bases spanning the gap. Germline V gene lookup returns CDR1 SGDLS and CDR2 YYNGEE. The CDR3 here is CASKEPGTQYF. CDR3 sequence (DNA): TGTGCCAGCAAGGAGCCCGGAACGCAGTATTTT.

The chain employs TRBV25-1 and TRBJ2-1; 7 bases fit TRBD2. Trimming cost V 8 bases and J 4 bases; bases outside gene matches: 8. This CDR3 is 14 amino acids long. From germline, CDR1 is MGHDK and CDR2 SYGVNS. The CDR3: CASLAAGEYNEQFF. CDR3 DNA: TGTGCCAGCCTCGCGGCGGGGGAATACAATGAGCAGTTCTTC.

This chain uses TRBV11-3 with TRBJ2-5; 7 positions match TRBD1. J gave up 1 base and V 1 base, and 3 bases lay outside the gene matches. The CDR3 runs 15 residues. Germline-derived CDR1 and CDR2 are SGHNT and YENEEA. This CDR3 reads CASSLGGTVQETQYF. DNA of the CDR3: TGTGCCAGCAGCTTAGGGGGGACAGTCCAAGAGACCCAGTACTTC. Using reference TRBV11-3 and TRBJ2-5 for the parts outside the CDR3, the full variable domain is EAGVVQSPRYKIIEKKQPVAFWCNPISGHNTLYWYLQNLGQGPELLIRYENEEAVDDSQLPKDRFSAERLKGVDSTLKIQPAELGDSAVYLCASSLGGTVQETQYFGPGTRLLVL.

This chain links TRBV5-1 with TRBJ1-2, with a weak D call TRBD1 (5 bases). The V end lost 4 bases, the J end lost 1 base, and 8 bases lay between the germline ends. CDR1 SGHRS and CDR2 YFSETQ come from the germline V gene. The CDR3 runs to 13 residues. CDR3 amino acids: CASSRGLNYGYTF. The CDR3 DNA is TGCGCCAGCAGCAGGGGACTTAACTATGGCTACACCTTC.

V and J are TRBV5-4 and TRBJ1-4; 8 positions agree with TRBD1. The V segment lost 4 bases and the J segment 8 bases; nucleotides outside the gene matches: 13. Germline values: CDR1 SGHNT, CDR2 YYREEE (reference sequence). The CDR3 extends over 16 amino acids. The CDR3 region is CASSGEIQGEGEKLFF. The CDR3, as DNA: TGTGCCAGCAGCGGCGAAATACAGGGGGAAGGGGAAAAACTGTTTTTT.

This clone occurred once. The CDR3 DNA reads TGTGCCAGCAACGTCGCGGGACAGGGCTACACCTTC. As protein: CASNVAGQGYTF. The rearrangement joins TRBV12-3 or TRBV12-4 to TRBJ1-2; TRBD1 matches at 7 bases. V was pared by 7 bases and J by 8 bases, with 7 bases of the junction left unmatched. CDR3 length: 12 residues.

The chain links TRBV19 to TRBJ1-4, with TRBD1 as a possible D gene (5 bases). V was clipped by 3 bases and J by 3 bases, with 11 bases between them. The CDR3 is made up of 15 amino acids. CDR1 LNHDA and CDR2 SQIVND come from the germline V gene (reference sequence). The CDR3 sequence: CASSISRGANEKLFF. The CDR3 region has the DNA TGTGCCAGTAGTATCAGTCGGGGGGCTAATGAAAAACTGTTTTTT.

A few counts support this clone. The J gene is TRBJ1-1, the V gene TRBV6-5; D is possibly TRBD1 (6 bases). The CDR3 sequence is 13 residues long. CDR1 is MNHEY and CDR2 is SVGAGI in the germline V gene. With 10 bases removed from V and 2 bases from J, the gap between germline ends came to 14 bases. The CDR3 DNA follows: TGTGCCATTGACAGGTTGAGAAACACTGAAGCTTTCTTT. Its translation: CAIDRLRNTEAFF.

As DNA, the CDR3 is TGTGCCAGCAGCAGCCGTAGGAGCTCCTATAATTCACCCCTCCACTTT. This translates into CASSSRRSSYNSPLHF. The genes are TRBV9 and TRBJ1-6; unclear D gene. The germline V gene has CDR1 SGDLS and CDR2 YYNGEE. This CDR3 comprises 16 residues. The V end lost 4 bases, the J end lost 0 bases, and 11 bases lay between the germline ends.

The V gene is TRBV7-3, the J gene TRBJ1-3; tentative D call: TRBD1 (6 bases). In germline, CDR1 is SGHTA, CDR2 FQGTGA. CDR3 size: 16 residues. Trimming removed 5 bases at V and 0 bases at J, with 14 bases between. The DNA for the CDR3 is TGTGCCAGCAGCGCACTACAGGGCCCCTCTGGAAACACCATATATTTT. Its translation: CASSALQGPSGNTIYF.

V and J are TRBV5-1 and TRBJ2-6, with D maybe TRBD2 (6 bases). CDR1 and CDR2 (germline): SGHRS, YFSETQ. This CDR3 has 17 amino acids. V lost 4 bases and J 0 bases, leaving 14 bases between the germline ends. The CDR3 DNA reads as TGCGCCAGCAGCCCTCGGGCGGGGAGCTCTGGGGCCAACGTCCTGACTTTC. The encoded protein is CASSPRAGSSGANVLTF.

In the case of this clone: The sample carries other DNA sequences with the same CDR3. This chain joins TRBV27 and TRBJ1-2, with 7 bases that match TRBD1. The CDR3 is made up of 13 amino acids. V dropped 4 bases and J dropped 6; count of bases not matched to a gene: 5. CDR1 is MNHEY and CDR2 is SMNVEV in the germline V gene (reference sequence). The CDR3: CASSYGRGDGYTF. CDR3 in DNA: TGTGCCAGCAGTTACGGCAGGGGGGATGGCTACACCTTC.

The V and J genes are TRBV5-1 and TRBJ1-2, with D unclear. The germline V and J ends were trimmed by 6 bases and 0 bases, with 15 bases remaining between them. Germline V gene data show CDR1 as SGHRS and CDR2 as YFSETQ. The length of the CDR3 is 15 residues. This chain's CDR3 is CASTDAARPNYGYTF. CDR3 nucleotides: TGCGCCAGCACCGATGCGGCCCGGCCTAACTATGGCTACACCTTC. The complete variable domain, with remaining parts taken from reference TRBV5-1 and TRBJ1-2, reads KAGVTQTPRYLIKTRGQQVTLSCSPISGHRSVSWYQQTPGQGLQFLFEYFSETQRNKGNFPGRFSGRQFSNSRSEMNVSTLELGDSALYLCASTDAARPNYGYTFGSGTRLTVV.

This clone showed up just once. The chain carries TRBV24-1 and TRBJ2-3; 12 bases are a match to TRBD2. Per the germline V gene, CDR1 is KGHDR and CDR2 is SFDVKD. V gave up 3 bases and J gave up 4 bases; unmatched junction bases: 4. This CDR3 is 16 amino acids long. The CDR3 coding sequence is TGTGCCACCAGTGATCGGACTAGCGGGATATCAGATACGCAGTATTTT. Protein sequence: CATSDRTSGISDTQYF.

V usage is TRBV10-3 and J usage is TRBJ2-1, with 7 bases that match TRBD2. CDR1 is ENHRY and CDR2 is SYGVKD in the germline V gene. The V and J ends lost 4 bases and 0 bases, in that order; junction bases with no gene match: 9. The CDR3 length is 17 residues. This CDR3 reads CAISGTAGPSSYNEQFF. The DNA for the CDR3 is TGTGCCATCAGTGGTACAGCGGGGCCCAGCTCCTACAATGAGCAGTTCTTC.

The chain is built from TRBV12-3 or TRBV12-4 and TRBJ2-1; tentative D call: TRBD2 (7 bases). Trimming took off 10 bases at V and 6 bases at J, with 16 bases between the two ends. CDR3 length: 13 residues. CDR3 in DNA: TGTGCCACCAAACGGGGGGCGTCCAATGAGCAGTTCTTC. Amino acids: CATKRGASNEQFF.

The V gene is TRBV4-2, the J gene TRBJ2-1; D is undetermined. The V gene lost 2 bases and the J gene lost 6 bases, with 8 bases spanning the gap. CDR3 length: 13 amino acids. CDR1 LGHNA and CDR2 YNFKEQ come from the germline V gene. CDR3 residues: CASSQTTSNEQFF. CDR3 coding DNA: TGTGCCAGCAGCCAAACTACCAGCAATGAGCAGTTCTTC.

In this sample, this clone turned up a few times. J is TRBJ1-1 and V is TRBV2; 9 positions match TRBD1. Germline CDR1 and CDR2: SNHLY and FYNNEI. V lost 7 bases and J lost 11; bases outside the gene matches: 8. The CDR3 loop spans 12 amino acids. The CDR3 sequence: CASTPGQGNAFF. CDR3 bases: TGTGCCAGCACTCCTGGACAGGGGAATGCTTTCTTT.

The chain couples TRBV7-3 to TRBJ1-2; 9 positions agree with TRBD1. Trimming took 5 bases from V and 8 from J; bases not matched to a gene: 15. CDR3 length equals 16 residues. CDR1 SGHTA and CDR2 FQGTGA come from the germline V gene. The CDR3 here is CASSRGGGTGIRGYTF. CDR3 DNA: TGTGCCAGCAGCAGGGGAGGAGGGACAGGGATTCGGGGCTACACCTTC.

In regard to this clone: At one of its ends the junction is not consistent with the germline gene, which may arise from a read error. The chain joins TRBV11-2 to TRBJ1-1; TRBD1 agrees at 9 bases. The germline V gene has CDR1 SGHAT and CDR2 FQNNGV. This CDR3 contains 15 residues. In nucleotides, the CDR3 is TGTGCCAGCAGCCTAGAACAGGGGGCTTGGGCTGAAGCTTTCTTT. This codes for CASSLEQGAWAEAFF.

The chain couples TRBV18 to TRBJ1-3, with D possibly being TRBD1 (5 bases). Looked up from germline, CDR1 is KGHSH and CDR2 is LQKENI. The CDR3 consists of 15 residues. Trimming stripped 2 bases from V and 0 bases from J, with 8 bases between. For the CDR3, the DNA is TGTGCCAGCTCACCAGACAGAAACTCTGGAAACACCATATATTTT. Amino acids: CASSPDRNSGNTIYF. Supplemented by reference TRBV18 and TRBJ1-3, the full variable domain reads NAGVMQNPRHLVRRRGQEARLRCSPMKGHSHVYWYRQLPEEGLKFMVYLQKENIIDESGMPKERFSAEFPKEGPSILRIQQVVRGDSAAYFCASSPDRNSGNTIYFGEGSWLTVV.

There are a few counts of this clone. This chain connects TRBV10-2 to TRBJ1-2, with D tentatively TRBD1 (5 bases). This CDR3 has 12 amino acids. Germline-derived CDR1 and CDR2 are WSHSY and SAAADI. With 6 bases removed from V and 6 bases from J, the gap between germline ends came to 11 bases. The CDR3: CASRAGQDGYTF. CDR3 DNA sequence: TGCGCCAGCAGGGCAGGGCAGGATGGCTACACCTTC.

The chain joins TRBV9 to TRBJ1-1; TRBD1 might be the D (6 bases). V lost 6 bases, J lost 3 bases, and 9 bases lay in between. Germline V gives CDR1 SGDLS, CDR2 YYNGEE. The length of the CDR3 is 12 residues. The CDR3 spells CASNRVDTEAFF. DNA of the CDR3: TGTGCCAGCAACAGGGTTGACACTGAAGCTTTCTTT.

V and J are TRBV6-1 and TRBJ1-5; D unresolved. CDR1 and CDR2 (germline): MNHNS, SASEGT. The CDR3 loop spans 13 amino acids. Trimming removed 3 bases from V and 5 bases from J, with 8 bases in between. The CDR3 protein is CASSDSSYQPQHF. The CDR3, as DNA: TGTGCCAGCAGTGACAGTTCTTATCAGCCCCAGCATTTT.

In this sample, this clone turned up once. V and J are TRBV5-1 and TRBJ2-5, with D perhaps TRBD1 (5 bases). CDR1 SGHRS and CDR2 YFSETQ come from the germline V gene. The CDR3 has 16 residues. V was shortened by 2 bases and J by 2 bases, with 16 bases between the two germline ends. The CDR3 loop reads CASSFLPRQGQETQYF. The CDR3 DNA sequence: TGCGCCAGCAGCTTCCTGCCCCGTCAGGGTCAAGAGACCCAGTACTTC.